The following is a TCR beta chain sequence with its context. Its antigen is still unknown. This record comes from a study of cytomegalovirus exposure and HLA in healthy donors. Whole-study findings and limits: In a later analysis, V- and J-gene trimming of beta chains associated with a DCLRE1C missense variant, replicated independently.

Primers for the PCR totalled 60 Vbeta and 13 Jbeta. Generated by immunoSEQ multiplex PCR, the TCRdb table keeps only in-frame clones and is missing some. The data hold some 250,000 clones, with roughly 87% observed a single time. The CDR3 is 13 residues long. Germline assignment: CDR1 SGHTA and CDR2 FQGTGA. V gave up 5 bases and J gave up 4 bases, with 11 bases separating them. The genes are TRBV7-3 and TRBJ1-1, with D perhaps TRBD1 (5 bases). The receptor's source is a middle-aged woman in good health and CMV-seropositive. The material sequenced was PBMCs. CDR3 DNA: TGTGCCAGCAGCGAACAGGATGGCACTGAAGCTTTCTTT. Translation: CASSEQDGTEAFF.